The 19 T cell receptor beta chains presented below share a single source sample, sequenced in a study of T cell responses to AZD1222 COVID-19 vaccine. Profiled with immunoSEQ multiplex PCR; TCRdb holds only in-frame clones, not every one. The sample carries 110,000 to 150,000 clones, approximately 89% recorded once. Source: peripheral blood, taken on day 0 of AZD1222 vaccination. All receptors come from an adult in good health.

The chain links TRBV7-4 to TRBJ1-6; a possible D gene is TRBD1 (6 bases). Looked up from germline, CDR1 is SGHVT and CDR2 is SQSDAQ. The CDR3 is 15 residues long. The V end was cut by 5 bases, the J end by 2 bases, with 10 bases between. The CDR3 DNA reads TGTGCCAGCAGCCTTCAGGGGACCTATAATTCACCCCTCCACTTT. Translation: CASSLQGTYNSPLHF. The complete variable domain, with remaining parts taken from reference TRBV7-4 and TRBJ1-6, reads GAGVSQSPRYKVAKRGRDVALRCDSISGHVTLYWYRQTLGQGSEVLTYSQSDAQRDKSGRPSGRFSAERPERSVSTLKIQRTEQGDSAVYLCASSLQGTYNSPLHFGNGTRLTVT.

The V call is TRBV28, the J call TRBJ1-5; D possibly corresponds to TRBD1 (5 bases). V lost 3 bases and J 0 bases, leaving 12 bases between the germline ends. The CDR3 loop spans 16 amino acids. Germline CDR1 is MDHEN and CDR2 is SYDVKM. CDR3 DNA sequence: TGTGCCAGCAGTTTCTATAGGGGATATAGCAATCAGCCCCAGCATTTT. Translation: CASSFYRGYSNQPQHF.

The chain has TRBV5-1 and TRBJ2-7, with 12 positions matching TRBD2. Trimming at V came to 4 bases and at J to 3 bases, leaving 5 bases not matched to a gene. This CDR3 contains 15 residues. CDR1 and CDR2 from the germline V gene are SGHRS and YFSETQ. As DNA, the CDR3 is TGCGCCAGCAGCCTGACTAGCGGGGGCCTCTACGAGCAGTACTTC. Encoded protein: CASSLTSGGLYEQYF.

The chain recombines TRBV5-4 with TRBJ2-1, with 9 bases lining up with TRBD1. The trim removed 0 bases at V and 6 bases at J, leaving 4 bases unmatched. Germline CDR1 SGHNT, CDR2 YYREEE (reference sequence). The CDR3 has 15 residues. The DNA for the CDR3 is TGTGCCAGCAGCTTGGACAGGGGGCGATTCAATGAGCAGTTCTTC. As protein: CASSLDRGRFNEQFF. Looking up the rest from reference TRBV5-4 and TRBJ2-1 gives the full variable domain: ETGVTQSPTHLIKTRGQQVTLRCSSQSGHNTVSWYQQALGQGPQFIFQYYREEENGRGNFPPRFSGLQFPNYSSELNVNALELDDSALYLCASSLDRGRFNEQFFGPGTRLTVL.

Written as DNA, the CDR3 is TGTGCCAGCAGCTTGGTGCAGGGTCGATACAATGAGCAGTTCTTC. This sequence encodes CASSLVQGRYNEQFF. V and J are TRBV7-2 and TRBJ2-1; tentative D call: TRBD1 (5 bases). The CDR3 is made up of 15 amino acids. The germline V gene encodes CDR1 SGHTA and CDR2 FQGNSA. Trimming cost V 3 bases and J 4 bases, with 13 bases left between them.

The table lists this clone with a count of one. This chain joins TRBV7-3 and TRBJ2-3; the match to TRBD1 covers 8 bases. The V segment lost 2 bases and the J segment 6 bases; nucleotides outside the gene matches: 10. CDR3 length equals 16 residues. Looked up from germline, CDR1 is SGHTA and CDR2 is FQGTGA. The CDR3 coding sequence is TGTGCCAGCAGCTTAGGCGGCCAGGGGGCGATGGATACGCAGTATTTT. Translation gives CASSLGGQGAMDTQYF.

This chain uses TRBV19 with TRBJ2-7; D ambiguous. The CDR3 is 12 amino acids. In germline, CDR1 is LNHDA, CDR2 SQIVND (reference sequence). The V gene lost 3 bases and the J gene lost 7 bases, with 10 bases spanning the gap. As DNA, the CDR3 is TGTGCCAGTAGTATTCCTGGAGTGGAGCAGTACTTC. This sequence encodes CASSIPGVEQYF. The full variable domain, in which reference TRBV19 and TRBJ2-7 provide the parts outside the CDR3, is DGGITQSPKYLFRKEGQNVTLSCEQNLNHDAMYWYRQDPGQGLRLIYYSQIVNDFQKGDIAEGYSVSREKKESFPLTVTSAQKNPTAFYLCASSIPGVEQYFGPGTRLTVT.

The V call is TRBV5-6, the J call TRBJ2-5; no clear D gene. The CDR3 runs to 13 residues. The V end was cut by 0 bases, the J end by 3 bases, with 6 bases between. Germline loops: CDR1 SGHDT, CDR2 YYEEEE. CDR3 nucleotides: TGTGCCAGCAGCTTGGTGGGCGAAGAGACCCAGTACTTC. Its translation: CASSLVGEETQYF.

The CDR3, as DNA: TGTGCCAGCAGCATTATGACAGGAACCACTGAAGCTTTCTTT. Its translation is CASSIMTGTTEAFF. The V gene is TRBV7-9, the J gene TRBJ1-1; D is perhaps TRBD1 (6 bases). Germline V CDR1 and CDR2: SEHNR, FQNEAQ (reference sequence). The CDR3 consists of 14 residues. V lost 5 bases and J lost 4, with 14 bases in between.

V usage is TRBV4-1 and J usage is TRBJ2-5; no reliable D call. The V end was cut by 3 bases, the J end by 5 bases, with 7 bases between. CDR1 MGHRA and CDR2 YSYEKL come from the germline V gene. This CDR3 spans 12 amino acids. Here the CDR3 DNA reads TGCGCCAGCAGCCAGATTGGTGAGACCCAGTACTTC. Translating it yields CASSQIGETQYF.

This clone came up once. This rearrangement joins TRBV5-4 to TRBJ2-3, with D unclear. Germline V CDR1 and CDR2: SGHNT, YYREEE (reference sequence). The CDR3 runs 14 residues. Trimming removed 4 bases from V and 1 base from J, with 10 bases in between. This CDR3 is CASSPREGTDTQYF. The CDR3, as DNA: TGTGCCAGCAGCCCAAGAGAGGGCACAGATACGCAGTATTTT.

The chain carries TRBV6-5 and TRBJ2-1, with 14 bases matching TRBD2. V lost 6 bases and J lost 6; bases outside the gene matches: 4. Germline assignment: CDR1 MNHEY and CDR2 SVGAGI. The CDR3 sequence is 15 residues long. The chain's CDR3 is CASRAGTSGGNEQFF. For the CDR3, the DNA is TGTGCCAGCAGGGCCGGGACTAGCGGGGGCAATGAGCAGTTCTTC.

This chain links TRBV29-1 with TRBJ1-1; maybe TRBD1 (5 bases). Germline CDR1 is SQVTM and CDR2 is ANQGSEA. The germline V and J ends were trimmed by 6 bases and 1 base, with 9 bases remaining between them. The CDR3 consists of 12 residues. CDR3 DNA sequence: TGCAGCGTGATCGGACAGAACACTGAAGCTTTCTTT. Its translation is CSVIGQNTEAFF.

This clone came up once. CDR3 region: CASSVAIGSGQETQYF. The CDR3 DNA sequence: TGTGCCAGCAGCGTAGCTATCGGGAGCGGGCAGGAGACCCAGTACTTC. The V call is TRBV9, the J call TRBJ2-5, with TRBD2 as a possible D gene (6 bases). The V end lost 0 bases, the J end lost 5 bases, and 17 bases lay between the germline ends. The germline V gene encodes CDR1 SGDLS and CDR2 YYNGEE. The CDR3 loop spans 16 amino acids.

The chain has TRBV7-8 and TRBJ1-5; the match to TRBD1 covers 9 bases. This CDR3 has 17 residues. Germline lookup yields CDR1 SGHVS and CDR2 FQNEAQ. V shed 0 bases, J shed 5 bases, and the junction held 8 bases outside the gene matches. This CDR3 reads CASSLARGQGSDQPQHF. The CDR3 bases are TGTGCCAGCAGCTTAGCCCGCGGACAGGGGAGCGATCAGCCCCAGCATTTT.

The gene calls are TRBV14 and TRBJ1-4, with D unresolved. Germline V gene sequence: CDR1 SGHDN, CDR2 FVKESK. The V end lost 1 base, the J end lost 3 bases, and 12 bases lay between the germline ends. The CDR3 is 16 residues long. The CDR3 is CASSQVGFTANEKLFF. The CDR3 bases are TGTGCCAGCAGCCAAGTTGGTTTTACAGCTAATGAAAAACTGTTTTTT.

J is TRBJ1-2 and V is TRBV11-3, with a possible D match to TRBD1 (5 bases). The V gene lost 2 bases and the J gene lost 13 bases, with 11 bases spanning the gap. This CDR3 contains 11 residues. Germline loops: CDR1 SGHNT, CDR2 YENEEA. For the CDR3, the DNA is TGTGCCAGCAGCTTATTGGGGCCTGGCACCTTC. It is translated as CASSLLGPGTF.

This clone was found a few times. The V gene is TRBV5-1, the J gene TRBJ2-7, with 8 bases that match TRBD1. The CDR3 length is 14 residues. Losses at the gene ends were 4 bases for V and 6 bases for J; bases not matched to a gene: 9. CDR1 SGHRS and CDR2 YFSETQ come from the germline V gene. The CDR3 nucleotides are TGCGCCAGCAGCCGAGGACAGGGCGTAGCCGAGCAGTACTTC. It translates to CASSRGQGVAEQYF.

The chain links TRBV9 to TRBJ1-2, with 8 bases matching TRBD1. The trim removed 4 bases at V and 5 bases at J, leaving 10 bases unmatched. This CDR3 is 15 amino acids long. Per the germline V gene, CDR1 is SGDLS and CDR2 is YYNGEE. This CDR3 is CASSPLGQARYGYTF. The CDR3 coding sequence is TGTGCCAGCAGCCCCTTGGGACAGGCTCGGTATGGCTACACCTTC.